Sequencing of this T cell receptor beta chain was carried out in a study of regulatory T cells in long-lasting Graves disease. About this clonotype itself: Its antigen is not identified.

Findings and caveats of the study: TRBV28, TRBJ1-2 and TRBJ2-5 were favored in persistent disease. Newly diagnosed patients shared about a thousand public clonotypes; persistent patients shared 2,500 to 3,000.

Sequencing libraries for TCR beta were prepared with iRepertoire HTBI primers and Arm-PCR of CDR3 regions. Per the original data handling: Sample data revealed fewer than 70 TRBV and 12 to 15 TRBJ segments. Each CDR3 protein gets one entry after TCRdb re-called the multiplex PCR reads with MiXCR. It is TCRdb's table, rather than the study itself, that gives the V and J calls and clone size. The sample holds almost 350,000 distinct CDR3 sequences, roughly a fifth seen once. CDR1 and CDR2 (germline): MNHEY, SVGEGT. The CDR3 loop spans 15 amino acids. V was shortened by 1 base and J by 6 bases, with 13 bases between the two germline ends. The time point here: persistent/refractory GD, antithyroid drugs over 5 years with positive TRAb. PBMCs were the source of the RNA used for TCR sequencing.

This clonotype was sampled from a female donor with Graves disease. The sequencing used peripheral blood mononuclear cells (PBMCs), collected when the disease was refractory, from a patient treated with antithyroid drugs. The chain links TRBV6-2 or TRBV6-3 to TRBJ1-5; D gene uncertain. The CDR3 DNA sequence: TGTGCCAGCAGTTACTATGAGGGATGGGTTCAGCCCCAGCATTTT. It codes for CASSYYEGWVQPQHF.